This T cell receptor beta chain was captured by sequencing in a study of CD8 T cells in ankylosing spondylitis. TCRdb re-called the 5' RACE reads through MiXCR, storing one row per CDR3 protein. Here the sample spans tens of thousands of distinct CDR3 sequences, 6.2% being singletons. Ten or more counts support this clonotype. The CDR3 spans 15 residues. Between the trimmed V and J ends, which lost 6 bases and 1 base, there was a span of 15 bases. From germline, CDR1 is MDHEN and CDR2 SYDVKM. The receptor was derived from a male donor with ankylosing spondylitis. The specimen was synovial fluid, either unsorted or a sorted T cell fraction (not recorded which). The chain uses TRBV28 and TRBJ1-1; unclear D gene. CDR3 nucleotide sequence: TGTGCCAGCAGCCCCCCCTCGGGTTGGAACACTGAAGCTTTCTTT. This codes for CASSPPSGWNTEAFF.